The 5 T cell receptor beta chains listed next were all sequenced from one sample in a study of blood T cell repertoires in COVID-19. Method: immunoSEQ multiplex PCR; TCRdb's copy keeps in-frame clones and lacks some. The data contain around 130,000 clones, around 77% of them singletons. Material: peripheral blood. The source of these receptors is a human donor in a cohort sampled during active COVID-19.

The chain carries TRBV9 and TRBJ1-1; maybe TRBD1 (6 bases). This CDR3 comprises 15 residues. Trimming shortened V by 0 bases and J by 6 bases, and 15 bases separated the two germline ends. CDR1 is SGDLS, CDR2 YYNGEE, per germline. The CDR3 nucleotides read TGTGCCAGCAGCGTAGAAGGGGGAAGATACGCTGAAGCTTTCTTT. Its translation is CASSVEGGRYAEAFF.

This sequence joins TRBV5-1 and TRBJ2-5, with D perhaps TRBD2 (6 bases). CDR1 is SGHRS, CDR2 YFSETQ, per germline. V shed 3 bases and J shed 4 bases, with 13 bases lying between them. The CDR3 covers 14 residues. The CDR3 loop is CASSSGGARETQYF. CDR3 nucleotides: TGCGCCAGCAGCTCCGGAGGGGCAAGAGAGACCCAGTACTTC.

The chain couples TRBV10-1 to TRBJ1-1; 7 nucleotides agree with TRBD1. The length of the CDR3 is 13 residues. Per the germline V gene, CDR1 is WNHNN and CDR2 is SYGVQD (reference sequence). V shed 8 bases, J shed 0 bases, and the junction held 3 bases outside the gene matches. The CDR3 region is CASGDSMNTEAFF. CDR3 sequence (DNA): TGCGCCAGCGGGGACAGTATGAACACTGAAGCTTTCTTT.

The J gene is TRBJ1-1, the V gene TRBV15; weak D call: TRBD1 (5 bases). Germline V CDR1 and CDR2: LNHNV, YYDKDF (reference sequence). V was shortened by 3 bases and J by 4 bases, with 15 bases between the two germline ends. The CDR3 is 15 residues long. The CDR3 DNA reads as TGTGCCACCAGCAGCGGAAGGGGTGGCAGCACTGAAGCTTTCTTT. As protein: CATSSGRGGSTEAFF.

The gene calls are TRBV28 and TRBJ2-7; TRBD2 aligns across 9 bases. The J segment lost 1 base and the V segment lost 5 bases, leaving 6 bases of the junction unmatched. Germline CDR1 and CDR2: MDHEN and SYDVKM. This CDR3 has 15 residues. The CDR3 loop is CASSVLAGSSYEQYF. The CDR3 DNA is TGTGCCAGCAGTGTGCTAGCGGGGAGTTCCTACGAGCAGTACTTC.